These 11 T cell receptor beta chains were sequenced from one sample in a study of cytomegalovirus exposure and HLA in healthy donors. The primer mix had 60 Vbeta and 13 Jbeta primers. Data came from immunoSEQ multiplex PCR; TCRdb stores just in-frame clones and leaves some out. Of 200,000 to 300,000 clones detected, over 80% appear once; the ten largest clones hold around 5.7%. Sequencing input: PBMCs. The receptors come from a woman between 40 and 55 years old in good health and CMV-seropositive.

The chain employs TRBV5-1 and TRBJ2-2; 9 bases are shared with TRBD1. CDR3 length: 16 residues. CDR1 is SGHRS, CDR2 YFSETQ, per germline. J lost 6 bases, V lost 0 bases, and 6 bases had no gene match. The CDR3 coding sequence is TGCGCCAGCAGCTTGGGGGGGACAGGGAAGGCCGGGGAGCTGTTTTTT. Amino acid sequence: CASSLGGTGKAGELFF.

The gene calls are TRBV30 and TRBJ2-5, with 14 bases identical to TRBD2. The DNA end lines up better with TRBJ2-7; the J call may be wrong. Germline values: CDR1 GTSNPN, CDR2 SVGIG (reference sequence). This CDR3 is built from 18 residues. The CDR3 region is CAWRKRTSGGPSSYEQYF. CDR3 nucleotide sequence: TGTGCCTGGAGAAAAAGGACTAGCGGGGGGCCTAGCTCCTACGAGCAGTACTTC.

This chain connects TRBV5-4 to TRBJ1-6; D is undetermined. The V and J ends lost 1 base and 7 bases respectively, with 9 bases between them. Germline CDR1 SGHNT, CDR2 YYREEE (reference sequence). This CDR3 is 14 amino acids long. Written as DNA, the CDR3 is TGTGCCAGCAGCTTGAATACCCAGAATTCACCCCTCCACTTT. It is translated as CASSLNTQNSPLHF.

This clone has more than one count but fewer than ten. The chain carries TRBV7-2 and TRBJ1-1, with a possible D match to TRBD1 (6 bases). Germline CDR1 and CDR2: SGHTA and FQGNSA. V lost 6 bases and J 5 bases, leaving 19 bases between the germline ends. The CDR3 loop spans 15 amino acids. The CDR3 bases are TGTGCCAGCAGACTACAGGGACGCGGTGGAACTGAAGCTTTCTTT. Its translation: CASRLQGRGGTEAFF.

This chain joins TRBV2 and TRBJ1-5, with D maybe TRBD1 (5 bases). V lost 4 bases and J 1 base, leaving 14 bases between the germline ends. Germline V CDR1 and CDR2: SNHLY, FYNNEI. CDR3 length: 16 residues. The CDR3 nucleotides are TGTGCCAGCAGTGGGGTGGCGGGGGTAAGCAATCAGCCCCAGCATTTT. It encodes CASSGVAGVSNQPQHF. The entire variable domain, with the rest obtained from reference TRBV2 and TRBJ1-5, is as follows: EPEVTQTPSHQVTQMGQEVILRCVPISNHLYFYWYRQILGQKVEFLVSFYNNEISEKSEIFDDQFSVERPDGSNFTLKIRSTKLEDSAMYFCASSGVAGVSNQPQHFGDGTRLSIL.

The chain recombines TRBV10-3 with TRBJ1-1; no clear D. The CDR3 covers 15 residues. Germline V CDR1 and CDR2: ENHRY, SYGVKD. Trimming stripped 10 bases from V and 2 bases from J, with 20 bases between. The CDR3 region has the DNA TGTGCCACCGGTACTACCGACGGGAGAAACACTGAAGCTTTCTTT. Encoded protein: CATGTTDGRNTEAFF.

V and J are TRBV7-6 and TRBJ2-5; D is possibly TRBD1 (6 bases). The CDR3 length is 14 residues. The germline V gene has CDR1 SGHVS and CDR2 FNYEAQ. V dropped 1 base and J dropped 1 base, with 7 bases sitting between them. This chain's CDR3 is CASSLGQVQETQYF. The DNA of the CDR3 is TGTGCCAGCAGCTTAGGACAGGTCCAAGAGACCCAGTACTTC.

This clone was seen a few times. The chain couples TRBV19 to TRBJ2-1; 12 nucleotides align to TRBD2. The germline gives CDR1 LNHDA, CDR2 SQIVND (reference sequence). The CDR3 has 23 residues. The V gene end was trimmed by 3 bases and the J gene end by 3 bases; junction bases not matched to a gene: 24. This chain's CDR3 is CASSILLGTGASGRGRIYNEQFF. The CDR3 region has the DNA TGTGCCAGTAGTATCCTCCTCGGGACAGGGGCTAGCGGGAGGGGTAGAATCTACAATGAGCAGTTCTTC.

CDR3 sequence reads: CASTARGGGQPQHF. CDR3 coding DNA: TGTGCCAGCACCGCCAGGGGAGGGGGTCAGCCCCAGCATTTT. This chain uses TRBV7-2 with TRBJ1-5; D might be TRBD1 (6 bases). CDR3 length equals 14 residues. The V end was cut by 7 bases, the J end by 6 bases, with 16 bases between. Germline values: CDR1 SGHTA, CDR2 FQGNSA. Complete variable domain (other parts from reference TRBV7-2 and TRBJ1-5): GAGVSQSPSNKVTEKGKDVELRCDPISGHTALYWYRQSLGQGLEFLIYFQGNSAPDKSGLPSDRFSAERTGGSVSTLTIQRTQQEDSAVYLCASTARGGGQPQHFGDGTRLSIL.

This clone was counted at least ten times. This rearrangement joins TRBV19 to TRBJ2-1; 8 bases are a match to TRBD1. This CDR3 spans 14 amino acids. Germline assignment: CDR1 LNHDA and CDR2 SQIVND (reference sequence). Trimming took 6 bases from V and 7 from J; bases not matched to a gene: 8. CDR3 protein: CASRTWTGNNEQFF. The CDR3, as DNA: TGTGCCAGTAGGACCTGGACAGGGAATAATGAGCAGTTCTTC.

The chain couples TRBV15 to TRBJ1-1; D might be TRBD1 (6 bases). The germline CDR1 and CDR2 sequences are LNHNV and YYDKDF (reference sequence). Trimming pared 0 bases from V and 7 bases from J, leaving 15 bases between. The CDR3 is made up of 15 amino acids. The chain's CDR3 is CATSRDGQGWFEAFF. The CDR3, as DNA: TGTGCCACCAGCAGAGATGGGCAGGGGTGGTTTGAAGCTTTCTTT.